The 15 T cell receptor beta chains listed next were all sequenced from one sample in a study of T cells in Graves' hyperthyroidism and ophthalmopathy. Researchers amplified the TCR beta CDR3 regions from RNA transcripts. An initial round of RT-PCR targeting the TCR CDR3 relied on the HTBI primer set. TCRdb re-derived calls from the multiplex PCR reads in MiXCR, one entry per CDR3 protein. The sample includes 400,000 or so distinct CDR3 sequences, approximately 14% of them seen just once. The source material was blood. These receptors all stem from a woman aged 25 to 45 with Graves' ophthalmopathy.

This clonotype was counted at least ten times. CDR3 in amino acids: CASSLRDSRNEQFF. The CDR3, as DNA: TGTGCCAGCAGCCTACGGGACAGCCGCAATGAGCAGTTCTTC. The gene calls are TRBV2 and TRBJ2-1; 7 nucleotides match TRBD1. Germline lookup yields CDR1 SNHLY and CDR2 FYNNEI. The CDR3 has 14 amino acids. V lost 6 bases and J lost 6; bases outside the gene matches: 8.

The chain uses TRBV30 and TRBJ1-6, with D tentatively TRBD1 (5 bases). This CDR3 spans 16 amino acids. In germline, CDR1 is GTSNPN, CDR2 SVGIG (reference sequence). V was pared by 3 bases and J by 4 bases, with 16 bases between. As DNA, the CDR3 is TGTGCCTGGAGGTTTTCCGGGGGGAATTATAATTCACCCCTCCACTTT. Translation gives CAWRFSGGNYNSPLHF.

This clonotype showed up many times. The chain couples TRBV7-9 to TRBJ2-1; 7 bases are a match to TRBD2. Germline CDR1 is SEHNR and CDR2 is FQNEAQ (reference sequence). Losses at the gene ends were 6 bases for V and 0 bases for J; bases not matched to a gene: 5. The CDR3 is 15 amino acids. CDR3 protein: CASSYGGNSYNEQFF. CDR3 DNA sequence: TGTGCCAGCAGTTACGGGGGGAACTCCTACAATGAGCAGTTCTTC.

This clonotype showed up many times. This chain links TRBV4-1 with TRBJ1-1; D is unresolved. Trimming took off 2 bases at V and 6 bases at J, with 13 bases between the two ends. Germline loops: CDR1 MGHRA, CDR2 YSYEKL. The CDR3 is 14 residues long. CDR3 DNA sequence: TGCGCCAGCAGCCAAAATGTAGCAAGATCTGAAGCTTTCTTT. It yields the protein CASSQNVARSEAFF.

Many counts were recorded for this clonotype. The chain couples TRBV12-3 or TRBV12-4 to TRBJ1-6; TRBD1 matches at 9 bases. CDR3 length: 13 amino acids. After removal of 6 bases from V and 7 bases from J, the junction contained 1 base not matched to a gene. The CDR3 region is CASRGTGNSPLHF. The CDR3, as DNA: TGTGCCAGCAGGGGGACAGGGAATTCACCCCTCCACTTT.

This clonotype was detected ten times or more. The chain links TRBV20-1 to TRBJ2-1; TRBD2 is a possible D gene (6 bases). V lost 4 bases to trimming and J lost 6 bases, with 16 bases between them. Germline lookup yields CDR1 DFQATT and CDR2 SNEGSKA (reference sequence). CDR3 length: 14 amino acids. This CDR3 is CSATGTGRFNEQFF. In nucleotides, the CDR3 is TGCAGTGCTACCGGGACTGGCAGGTTCAATGAGCAGTTCTTC.

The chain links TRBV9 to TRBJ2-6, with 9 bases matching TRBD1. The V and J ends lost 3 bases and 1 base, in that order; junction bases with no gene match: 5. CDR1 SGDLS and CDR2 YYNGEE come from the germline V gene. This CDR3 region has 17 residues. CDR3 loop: CASSGDRVVSGANVLTF. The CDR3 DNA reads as TGTGCCAGCAGCGGGGACAGGGTTGTATCTGGGGCCAACGTCCTGACTTTC.

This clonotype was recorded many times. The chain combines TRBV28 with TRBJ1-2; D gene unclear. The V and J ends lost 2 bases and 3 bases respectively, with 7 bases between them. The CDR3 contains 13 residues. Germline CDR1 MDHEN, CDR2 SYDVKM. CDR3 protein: CASSLKPYYGYTF. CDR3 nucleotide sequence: TGTGCCAGCAGTTTAAAACCATACTATGGCTACACCTTC.

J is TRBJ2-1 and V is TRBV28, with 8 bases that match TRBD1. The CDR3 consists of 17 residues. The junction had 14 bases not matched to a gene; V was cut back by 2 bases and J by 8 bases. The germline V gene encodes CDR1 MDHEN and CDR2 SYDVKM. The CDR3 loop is CASSLRTGTGPGHEQFF. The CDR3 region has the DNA TGTGCCAGCAGTTTACGGACCGGGACAGGCCCGGGACATGAGCAGTTCTTC.

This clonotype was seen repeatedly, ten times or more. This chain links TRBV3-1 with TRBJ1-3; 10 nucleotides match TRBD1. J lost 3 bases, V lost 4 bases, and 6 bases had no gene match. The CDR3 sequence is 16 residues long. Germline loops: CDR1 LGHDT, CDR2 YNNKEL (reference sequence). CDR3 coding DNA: TGTGCCAGCAGCCCCCGGACAGGGGGGTTTGGAAACACCATATATTTT. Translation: CASSPRTGGFGNTIYF.

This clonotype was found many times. The CDR3 bases are TGTGCCAGCAGTTTACAGGGGAGTAATGAGCAGTTCTTC. Translation: CASSLQGSNEQFF. The V call is TRBV28, the J call TRBJ2-1, with a weak D call TRBD1 (6 bases). V lost 2 bases, J lost 7 bases, and 9 bases lay in between. The CDR3 loop spans 13 amino acids. Germline V gene lookup returns CDR1 MDHEN and CDR2 SYDVKM.

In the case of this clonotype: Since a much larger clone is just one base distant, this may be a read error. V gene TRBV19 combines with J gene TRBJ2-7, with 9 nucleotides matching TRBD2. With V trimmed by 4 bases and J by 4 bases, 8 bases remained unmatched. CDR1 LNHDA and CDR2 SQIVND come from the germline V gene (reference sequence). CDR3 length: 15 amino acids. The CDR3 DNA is TGTGCCAGTAGTACATCGGCGGGAGGGTCTTACGAGCAGTACTTC. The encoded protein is CASSTSAGGSYEQYF.

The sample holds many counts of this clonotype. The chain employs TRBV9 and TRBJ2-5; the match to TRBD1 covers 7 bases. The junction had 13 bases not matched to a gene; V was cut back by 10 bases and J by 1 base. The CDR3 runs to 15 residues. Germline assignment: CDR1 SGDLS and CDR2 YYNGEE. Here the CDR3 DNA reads TGTGCCGGATCTAAGACAGGGATGCCCCAAGAGACCCAGTACTTC. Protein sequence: CAGSKTGMPQETQYF.

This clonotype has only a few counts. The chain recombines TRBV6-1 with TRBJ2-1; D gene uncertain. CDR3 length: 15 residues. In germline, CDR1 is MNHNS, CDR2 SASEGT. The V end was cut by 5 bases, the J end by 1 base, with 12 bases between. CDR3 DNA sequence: TGTGCCAGCAGTTATGAGGCTACATCCTACAATGAGCAGTTCTTC. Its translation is CASSYEATSYNEQFF.

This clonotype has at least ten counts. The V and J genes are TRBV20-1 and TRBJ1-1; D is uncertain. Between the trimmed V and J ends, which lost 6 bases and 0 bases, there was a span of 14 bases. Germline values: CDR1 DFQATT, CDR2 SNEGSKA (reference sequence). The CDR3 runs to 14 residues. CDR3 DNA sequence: TGCAGTGCGGTGAAGCAGCTTATGAACACTGAAGCTTTCTTT. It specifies CSAVKQLMNTEAFF.